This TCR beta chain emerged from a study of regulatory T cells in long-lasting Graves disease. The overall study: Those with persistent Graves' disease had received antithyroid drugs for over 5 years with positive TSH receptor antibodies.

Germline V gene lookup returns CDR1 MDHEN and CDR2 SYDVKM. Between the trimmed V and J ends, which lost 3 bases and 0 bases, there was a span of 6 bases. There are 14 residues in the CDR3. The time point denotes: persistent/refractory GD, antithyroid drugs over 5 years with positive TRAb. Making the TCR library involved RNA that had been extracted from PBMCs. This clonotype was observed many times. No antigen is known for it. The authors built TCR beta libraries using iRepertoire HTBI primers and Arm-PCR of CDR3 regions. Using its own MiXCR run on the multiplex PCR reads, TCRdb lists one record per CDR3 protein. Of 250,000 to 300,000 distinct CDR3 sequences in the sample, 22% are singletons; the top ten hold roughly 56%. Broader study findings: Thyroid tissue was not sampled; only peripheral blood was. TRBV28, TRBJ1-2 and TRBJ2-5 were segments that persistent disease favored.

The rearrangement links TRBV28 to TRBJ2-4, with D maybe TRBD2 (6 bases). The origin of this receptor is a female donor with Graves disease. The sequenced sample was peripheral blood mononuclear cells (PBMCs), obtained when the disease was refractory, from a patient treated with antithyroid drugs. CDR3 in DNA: TGTGCCAGCAGTTTGGGGGGAGCCAAAAACATTCAGTACTTC. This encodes CASSLGGAKNIQYF.